Reported below is one TCR beta chain. This clone's antigen is unknown. Base qualities are not recorded, but no much larger clone differs from it by a single base. The sample is drawn from a study of blood T cells in healthy people across ages (dated by TCRdb to between 2014 and 2017). Regarding the study in general: In model experiments, template switching captured about one uniquely barcoded TCR beta cDNA molecule for every two T cells. The study measured age-related changes in TCR beta repertoire diversity using deep sequencing normalized with unique cDNA molecular identifiers. The donors were split into four age groups: young (average around 16 years), middle-aged (39), aged (more than 60) and long-lived (approximately 80). To avoid experimental bias, donors of different ages were spread randomly across the sequencing lanes. Using the same blood draw, the study looked at two additional independent replicas of 1 million unique cDNA reads for two donors, one aged 18 to 30 and the other aged 80 or older. Results the study describes overall, beyond this receptor: The CMV infection status of donors was not known, potentially confounding age-related changes in expanded clonotypes. The percentage of naive T cells measured by flow cytometry correlated strongly with observed TCR beta diversity. Since profiling was done on bulk unsorted PBMCs, naive and antigen-experienced compartments could not be conclusively compared. As age increased, observed TCR beta diversity per million T cells dropped in a roughly linear way, and a significant reduction was already evident by age 40. Compared with the aged group, the long-lived group had more naive CD4+ T cells, fewer expanded clones and increased TCR diversity, suggesting age selection. Total diversity estimates from one million sequenced T cells were considered lower bounds and underestimates.

From the germline V gene, CDR1 is MNHNS and CDR2 is SASEGT. From cysteine to phenylalanine, the CDR3 is 15 amino acids long. The only DNA kept is the CDR3, 45 bases in frame from the first base. Trimming removed 0 bases from V and 6 bases from J; the gene matches leave 6 bases unexplained. The roughly 39 donors, aged 6 to 90 years, were systemically healthy Caucasian individuals from Russia. Roughly 10 milliliters of peripheral blood were drawn from each donor into EDTA-treated Vacutainer tubes. PBMCs were isolated by Ficoll-Paque density-gradient centrifugation, with at least 6.5 million obtained per sample. Total RNA, at least 6 micrograms per sample, was extracted from PBMCs with Trizol reagent. For every donor, an aliquot of PBMCs went through flow cytometry to measure the percentages of naive CD45RAhigh/CD27high T cells. The method behind the library was 5' RACE. These reads were obtained on an Illumina HiSeq 2500. The second PCR ran for about 7 to 11 cycles and used a J-beta primer mix along with a sample-barcoded 5' primer. A template-switch 5' adaptor carrying 12 random nucleotides introduced a unique molecular identifier onto each TCR beta cDNA molecule. Each sample yielded at least 3 million CDR3-containing paired-end reads. First-strand cDNA was synthesized from all RNA with the Mint cDNA synthesis kit, primed by a TRBC-specific oligonucleotide. All cDNA was treated with uracil-DNA glycosylase and then went through a first 18-cycle PCR with the universal primers M1SS and BC2_uni_R. The authors processed their data as follows. For normalization, 1 million high-quality reads, each with a distinct molecular identifier, were randomly selected from each sample. Reads with shared molecular identifiers were discarded instead of being binned into consensus sequences. MiTCR, run with a Q25 quality threshold and the strictest error-elimination algorithm, handled CDR3 identification, clonotype clustering and error correction. A nonparametric unseen species model with Euler transformation was used to estimate lower-bound total TCR beta diversity. TCRdb took the public reads, trimmed them with fastp at Q25, ran MiXCR for clone calling and kept in-frame beta chains. Rows are combined by CDR3 protein, so each entry shows the most common genes and DNA. It is TCRdb's table, rather than the study itself, that gives the V and J calls and clone size. In this sample the table shows about 670,000 distinct CDR3 sequences, 40% to 65% of which occur a single time. The ten largest clonotypes hold roughly 14% of the sample.

This TCR was sampled from a woman of 80 years or more in good health. The material sequenced was blood. The chain is made from TRBV6-1 and TRBJ1-2; a stretch of 8 junction bases matches TRBD1. The sequenced DNA is TGTGCCAGCAGTGAAGCGACAGGGGCGGCCCATGGCTACACCTTC. Its product reads: CASSEATGAAHGYTF.